This TCR beta chain was sequenced in a study of blood T cell repertoires in COVID-19. Measured with immunoSEQ multiplex PCR; TCRdb has only the in-frame clones, and not every one. The sample holds around 200,000 clones, around 88% seen once. This CDR3 comprises 14 residues. The clonotype was recovered from a man aged 50-60 years with active or convalescent COVID-19. V is TRBV21-1 and J is TRBJ1-5; the table assigns TRBD1, which was not confirmed against the DNA. TRBV21-1 is a known pseudogene. Sequencing was done on a sample of peripheral blood. The CDR3 nucleotides read TGTGCCAGCAGCAAAGGACAGAGCAATCAGCCCCAGCATTTT. The encoded protein is CASSKGQSNQPQHF.